A single sample gave rise to the 5 T cell receptor beta chains below, sequenced in a study of blood T cell repertoires in COVID-19. Profiled with immunoSEQ multiplex PCR; TCRdb holds only in-frame clones, not every one. The table shows about 110,000 clones, with about 75% occurring only once. Material for sequencing was peripheral blood. The receptors here all came from a woman of 80 years or more with active or convalescent COVID-19.

This chain uses TRBV18 with TRBJ2-3, with D tentatively TRBD2 (5 bases). CDR1 is KGHSH, CDR2 LQKENI, per germline. V gave up 4 bases and J gave up 1 base, with 15 bases separating them. The length of the CDR3 is 16 residues. CDR3 nucleotide sequence: TGTGCCAGCTCACGGTTAGCCGGGAAGCGCACAGATACGCAGTATTTT. Protein: CASSRLAGKRTDTQYF.

This clone was recorded once. The J gene is TRBJ2-7, the V gene TRBV27; 10 bases align to TRBD2. CDR3 length: 16 amino acids. J was trimmed by 1 base and V by 0 bases; bases with no gene match: 3. The germline V gene encodes CDR1 MNHEY and CDR2 SMNVEV (reference sequence). CDR3 coding DNA: TGTGCCAGCAGTTTATCGATTAGCGGGGGGTCCTACGAGCAGTACTTC. Residues: CASSLSISGGSYEQYF.

The rearrangement links TRBV13 to TRBJ2-7, with 9 bases fitting TRBD2. Per the germline V gene, CDR1 is PRHDT and CDR2 is FYEKMQ (reference sequence). The V and J ends lost 5 bases and 4 bases, in that order; junction bases with no gene match: 9. This CDR3 has 15 residues. DNA for the CDR3: TGTGCCAGCAGCGCACGTAGCGGGAGTCCGTACGAGCAGTACTTC. It specifies CASSARSGSPYEQYF. Combining the CDR3 with reference TRBV13 and TRBJ2-7 gives the whole variable domain AAGVIQSPRHLIKEKRETATLKCYPIPRHDTVYWYQQGPGQDPQFLISFYEKMQSDKGSIPDRFSAQQFSDYHSELNMSSLELGDSALYFCASSARSGSPYEQYFGPGTRLTVT.

The chain has TRBV28 and TRBJ2-3, with a possible D match to TRBD2 (5 bases). The germline CDR1 and CDR2 sequences are MDHEN and SYDVKM. CDR3 length: 14 amino acids. V dropped 7 bases and J dropped 0 bases, with 11 bases sitting between them. DNA of the CDR3: TGTGCCAGCAAGCGACTATCTAGCACAGATACGCAGTATTTT. Translating gives CASKRLSSTDTQYF.

The CDR3 region is CASSLDRAQPQHF. CDR3 nucleotides: TGCGCCAGCAGCTTGGACAGGGCTCAGCCCCAGCATTTT. This sequence joins TRBV5-1 and TRBJ1-5; possibly TRBD1 for D (6 bases). The V end lost 0 bases, the J end lost 6 bases, and 7 bases lay between the germline ends. Germline V gene data show CDR1 as SGHRS and CDR2 as YFSETQ. This CDR3 comprises 13 residues. Full variable domain (outside the CDR3, taken from reference TRBV5-1 and TRBJ1-5): KAGVTQTPRYLIKTRGQQVTLSCSPISGHRSVSWYQQTPGQGLQFLFEYFSETQRNKGNFPGRFSGRQFSNSRSEMNVSTLELGDSALYLCASSLDRAQPQHFGDGTRLSIL.